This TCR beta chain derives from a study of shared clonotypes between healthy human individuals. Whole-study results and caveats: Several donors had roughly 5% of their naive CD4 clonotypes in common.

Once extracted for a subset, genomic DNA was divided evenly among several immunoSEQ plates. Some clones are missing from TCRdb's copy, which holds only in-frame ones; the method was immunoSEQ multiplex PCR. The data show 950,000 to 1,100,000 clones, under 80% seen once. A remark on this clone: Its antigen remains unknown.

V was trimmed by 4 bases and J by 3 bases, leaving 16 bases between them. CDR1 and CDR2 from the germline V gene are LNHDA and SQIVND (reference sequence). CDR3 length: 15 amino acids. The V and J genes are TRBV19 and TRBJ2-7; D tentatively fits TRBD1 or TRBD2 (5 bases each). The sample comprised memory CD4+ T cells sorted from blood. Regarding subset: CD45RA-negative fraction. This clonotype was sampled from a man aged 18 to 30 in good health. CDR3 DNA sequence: TGTGCCAGTAGTACCGACCCGGGACGGGGCTACGAGCAGTACTTC. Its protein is CASSTDPGRGYEQYF. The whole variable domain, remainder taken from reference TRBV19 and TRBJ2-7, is DGGITQSPKYLFRKEGQNVTLSCEQNLNHDAMYWYRQDPGQGLRLIYYSQIVNDFQKGDIAEGYSVSREKKESFPLTVTSAQKNPTAFYLCASSTDPGRGYEQYFGPGTRLTVT.